The sample holds a few counts of the clone carrying this T cell receptor beta chain. The antigen remains undetermined. This record belongs to a study of T cell repertoires in cytomegalovirus infection. TCRdb ran MiXCR on the reads and lists one entry per CDR3 protein. This sample has 40,000 to 60,000 distinct CDR3 sequences, with about a fifth found just once. Between the trimmed V and J ends, which lost 5 bases and 3 bases, there was a span of 23 bases. CDR1 and CDR2 (germline): SGHVS, FQNEAQ. CDR3 size: 17 residues. V gene TRBV7-8 combines with J gene TRBJ2-7; D tentatively fits TRBD1 or TRBD2 (5 bases each). The clonotype originates from a human donor in good health (CMV status not recorded). Some clones in this sample may be carry-over from other donors' samples. The sample in question was CD8+ T cells from cultured PBMCs, obtained from culture after CMV antigen stimulation. The chain's CDR3 is CASSPIRDLRGYYEQYF. The DNA of the CDR3 is TGTGCCAGCAGCCCTATACGGGACCTCCGCGGATACTACGAGCAGTACTTC.